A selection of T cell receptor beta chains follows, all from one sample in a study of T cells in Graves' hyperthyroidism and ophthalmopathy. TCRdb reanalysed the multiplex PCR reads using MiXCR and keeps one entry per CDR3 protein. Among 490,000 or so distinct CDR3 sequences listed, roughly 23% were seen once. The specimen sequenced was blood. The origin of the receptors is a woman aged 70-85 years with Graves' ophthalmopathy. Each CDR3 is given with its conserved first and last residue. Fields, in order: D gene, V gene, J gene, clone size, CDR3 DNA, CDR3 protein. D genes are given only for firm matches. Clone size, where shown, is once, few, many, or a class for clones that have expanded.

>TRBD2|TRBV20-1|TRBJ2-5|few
TGCAGTGCGAATAGCGGGCCAGAGACCCAGTACTTC
CSANSGPETQYF
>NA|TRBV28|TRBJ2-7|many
TGTGCCAGCACCCCGACCGACTCCTACGAGCAGTACTTC
CASTPTDSYEQYF
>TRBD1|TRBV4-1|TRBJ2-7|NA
TGCGCCAGCAGCCAAGTACAGGGGCCTGTCGAGCAGTACTTC
CASSQVQGPVEQYF
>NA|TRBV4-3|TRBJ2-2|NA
TGCGCCAGCAGCCCCCGAGCGGCGGGCCAGAACACCGGGGAGCTGTTTTTT
CASSPRAAGQNTGELFF
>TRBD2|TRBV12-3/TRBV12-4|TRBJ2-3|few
TGTGCCGGGAGCGGGATTTCAGATACGCAGTATTTT
CAGSGISDTQYF
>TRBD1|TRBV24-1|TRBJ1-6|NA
TGTGCCACCAGTGGACAGGGAGGATGGTCCTATAATTCACCCCTCCACTTT
CATSGQGGWSYNSPLHF
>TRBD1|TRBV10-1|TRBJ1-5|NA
TGCGCCAGCAGGACCGGGGACAGGGGATCGGATAGCAATCAGCCCCAGCATTTT
CASRTGDRGSDSNQPQHF
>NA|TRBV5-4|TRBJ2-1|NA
TGTGCCAGCAGCTCCAAGCGGGTAGGTCACAATGAGCAGTTCTTC
CASSSKRVGHNEQFF
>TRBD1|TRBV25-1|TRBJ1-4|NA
TGTGCCAGCAGCGTCCCGGGACAGGGGGATGAAAAACTGTTTTTT
CASSVPGQGDEKLFF
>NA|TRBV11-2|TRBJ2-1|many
TGTGCCAGCAGCCCCCAGGGGTTTTACAATGAGCAGTTCTTC
CASSPQGFYNEQFF
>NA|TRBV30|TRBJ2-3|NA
TGTGCCTGGGACGAGGCGGCCAGGGGCCTTTGGGGGACAGATACGCAGTATTTT
CAWDEAARGLWGTDTQYF
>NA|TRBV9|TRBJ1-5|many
TGTGCCAGCAGCGTTTGGGACAATGAGCCCCAGCATTTT
CASSVWDNEPQHF
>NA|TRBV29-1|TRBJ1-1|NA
TGCAGCGTTGAAGAAGGGGGGGGTGGCACTGAAGCTTTCTTT
CSVEEGGGGTEAFF
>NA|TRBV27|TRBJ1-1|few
TGTGCCAGCAGTTTAGTGGGGGCAGCCCCTGAAGCTTTCTTT
CASSLVGAAPEAFF
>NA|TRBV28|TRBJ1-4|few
TGTGCCAGCAGTTTTTATGAAAAACTGTTTTTT
CASSFYEKLFF
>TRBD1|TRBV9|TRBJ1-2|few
TGTGCCAGCAGCCCTTGGGACAGGCTGAACTATGGCTACACCTTC
CASSPWDRLNYGYTF
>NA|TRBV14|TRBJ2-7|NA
TGTGCCAGCAGCCAATATTACGGGTCGGGCGAGCAGTACTTC
CASSQYYGSGEQYF